Below are 19 T cell receptor beta chains sequenced from a single sample in a study of human T cells and chemical hapten exposure. TCRdb passed the RACE reads through MiXCR, listing each CDR3 protein once. Among some 120,000 distinct CDR3 sequences listed, 9.5% to 13% were seen once. As for time point: patch test 1, 2 weeks after DPC sensitization. The treatment is: therapeutic diphenylcyclopropenone sensitization with weekly scalp DPC. Sequencing was performed on whole blood, taken in connection with sensitization to the hapten diphenylcyclopropenone (DPC). The receptors originated from a woman aged 45-65 years with alopecia areata. Some clones in this sample may be carry-over from other donors' samples.

This clonotype was counted a few times. For the CDR3, the DNA is TGTGCCAGCAGTTTGGCAGGACGGGGGGCCGGGGAGCAGTTCTTC. Its translation: CASSLAGRGAGEQFF. The V call is TRBV12-3 or TRBV12-4, the J call TRBJ2-1; possibly TRBD2 for D (7 bases). V was cut by 3 bases and J by 10 bases, with 19 bases left in between. The CDR3 contains 15 residues.

The V gene is TRBV28, the J gene TRBJ2-1; 9 bases are a match to TRBD2. V shed 2 bases, J shed 7 bases, and the junction held 3 bases outside the gene matches. The CDR3 has 14 residues. In germline, CDR1 is MDHEN, CDR2 SYDVKM. Here the CDR3 DNA reads TGTGCCAGCAGTTTAGACGGACTAGCGAATGAGCAGTTCTTC. Residues: CASSLDGLANEQFF.

This clonotype was counted at least ten times. The chain has TRBV28 and TRBJ1-4; TRBD1 might be the D (6 bases). CDR3 length: 12 residues. Per germline, CDR1 MDHEN and CDR2 SYDVKM. V lost 7 bases, J lost 11 bases, and 14 bases lay in between. CDR3 DNA sequence: TGTGCCAGCACTACCGGGACACGTAAACTGTTTTTT. Residues: CASTTGTRKLFF.

This clonotype was seen only a few times. The J gene is TRBJ2-7, the V gene TRBV18; D is unresolved. This CDR3 region has 12 residues. CDR1 is KGHSH, CDR2 LQKENI, per germline. Trimming removed 4 bases at V and 3 bases at J, with 7 bases between. Here the CDR3 DNA reads TGTGCCAGCTCACGTTACTTCTACGAGCAGTACTTC. Translating it yields CASSRYFYEQYF.

This clonotype came up a few times. The CDR3 here is CASSTTGTGGLNEQFF. The CDR3 region has the DNA TGTGCCAGCAGTACTACCGGGACAGGGGGCCTCAATGAGCAGTTCTTC. The chain couples TRBV28 to TRBJ2-1; 12 bases align to TRBD1. Losses at the gene ends were 5 bases for V and 6 bases for J; bases not matched to a gene: 8. Germline loops: CDR1 MDHEN, CDR2 SYDVKM. This CDR3 region has 16 residues.

This clonotype was recorded at least ten times. The V gene is TRBV5-1, the J gene TRBJ2-3, with 8 bases fitting TRBD2. Germline V gene sequence: CDR1 SGHRS, CDR2 YFSETQ. The CDR3 is made up of 15 amino acids. With V trimmed by 5 bases and J by 1 base, 6 bases remained unmatched. The CDR3 loop reads CASSRFSGGTDTQYF. Written as DNA, the CDR3 is TGCGCCAGCAGTCGATTTAGCGGGGGCACAGATACGCAGTATTTT.

This clonotype has more than one count but fewer than ten. The chain employs TRBV19 and TRBJ2-2; the D call may be TRBD1 or TRBD2 (6 bases each). The CDR3 sequence is 14 residues long. The V gene lost 3 bases and the J gene lost 7 bases, with 12 bases spanning the gap. Germline lookup yields CDR1 LNHDA and CDR2 SQIVND (reference sequence). DNA of the CDR3: TGTGCCAGTAGTATTGGAGGGGGGCACGGGGAGCTGTTTTTT. As protein: CASSIGGGHGELFF.

The chain has TRBV6-1 and TRBJ2-3; 8 bases fit TRBD2. Germline V gives CDR1 MNHNS, CDR2 SASEGT. With 5 bases clipped from V and 0 bases from J, the junction kept 7 bases outside the gene matches. The CDR3 has 16 residues. The CDR3 spells CASSYSGEISTDTQYF. The CDR3 DNA sequence: TGTGCCAGCAGTTATAGCGGGGAGATTAGCACAGATACGCAGTATTTT.

This clonotype showed up just a few times. The CDR3 DNA reads as TGCGCCAGCAGTGAGACGGGTACCTATGGCTACACCTTC. Translation gives CASSETGTYGYTF. V gene TRBV10-1 combines with J gene TRBJ1-2; no firm D call. The ends were cut back, 2 bases at V and 4 bases at J, with 8 bases in the middle. There are 13 residues in the CDR3. The germline gives CDR1 WNHNN, CDR2 SYGVQD (reference sequence).

At least ten counts were recorded for this clonotype. The genes are TRBV6-2 or TRBV6-3 and TRBJ1-5; 7 bases line up with TRBD1. Germline V gene sequence: CDR1 MNHEY, CDR2 SVGEGT. The CDR3 totals 19 residues. V lost 2 bases to trimming and J lost 5 bases; unmatched junction nucleotides: 18. CDR3 in DNA: TGTGCCAGCAGTTACAGGGGCAGGGGGGGCGGCATATCGGATCAGCCCCAGCATTTT. Its translation: CASSYRGRGGGISDQPQHF.

This clonotype was seen only a few times. The genes are TRBV27 and TRBJ1-6; 9 nucleotides line up with TRBD1. The ends lost 7 bases at V and 7 bases at J; junction bases unmatched: 8. Germline loops: CDR1 MNHEY, CDR2 SMNVEV (reference sequence). The CDR3 spans 15 residues. DNA of the CDR3: TGTGCCAGCACCCCCGGACAGGGGTGGAATTCACCCCTCCACTTT. Translation gives CASTPGQGWNSPLHF.

This clonotype was detected ten times or more. This sequence joins TRBV18 and TRBJ1-2; unclear D gene. The V gene's germline CDR1 is KGHSH and CDR2 LQKENI. The length of the CDR3 is 17 residues. Trimming pared 3 bases from V and 5 bases from J, leaving 22 bases between. The CDR3 DNA follows: TGTGCCAGCTCACCTCGAACCGGAGGCAGAAACCCTTATGGCTACACCTTC. Residues: CASSPRTGGRNPYGYTF.

At least ten counts were recorded for this clonotype. The rearrangement joins TRBV2 to TRBJ1-1; tentative D call: TRBD1 (5 bases). Per germline, CDR1 SNHLY and CDR2 FYNNEI. Trimming removed 5 bases from V and 0 bases from J, with 13 bases in between. This CDR3 comprises 15 residues. CDR3 loop: CASSWGTNLNTEAFF. As DNA, the CDR3 is TGTGCCAGCAGTTGGGGCACAAATCTGAACACTGAAGCTTTCTTT.

This clonotype was detected ten times or more. The J gene is TRBJ2-5, the V gene TRBV28; the match to TRBD2 covers 9 bases. The CDR3 is 13 residues long. CDR1 MDHEN and CDR2 SYDVKM come from the germline V gene. V shed 11 bases and J 1 base; nucleotides not matched to a gene: 5. The CDR3 DNA reads as TGTGCCGGACAGACTAGCGGCCAAGAGACCCAGTACTTC. Protein product: CAGQTSGQETQYF.

The V gene is TRBV2, the J gene TRBJ2-3; D not certain. This CDR3 spans 13 amino acids. The germline V gene encodes CDR1 SNHLY and CDR2 FYNNEI. V lost 7 bases to trimming and J lost 0 bases, with 8 bases between them. CDR3 amino acids: CASIRDSTDTQYF. Here the CDR3 DNA reads TGTGCCAGCATACGTGACAGCACAGATACGCAGTATTTT. The whole variable domain, remainder taken from reference TRBV2 and TRBJ2-3, is EPEVTQTPSHQVTQMGQEVILRCVPISNHLYFYWYRQILGQKVEFLVSFYNNEISEKSEIFDDQFSVERPDGSNFTLKIRSTKLEDSAMYFCASIRDSTDTQYFGPGTRLTVL.

This clonotype was found a few times. J is TRBJ1-2 and V is TRBV6-2 or TRBV6-3; no reliable D call. CDR3 length: 13 residues. Germline CDR1 reads MNHEY; CDR2 reads SVGEGT. Trimming removed 6 bases from V and 2 bases from J, with 10 bases in between. The CDR3 coding sequence is TGTGCCAGCAGCCCCGGGAAGAACTATGGCTACACCTTC. It translates to CASSPGKNYGYTF.

The chain joins TRBV6-2 or TRBV6-3 to TRBJ1-2, with 8 bases that match TRBD1. V trimming: 6 bases; J trimming: 3 bases; junction bases outside the gene matches: 6. Germline CDR1 is MNHEY and CDR2 is SVGEGT. This CDR3 is built from 14 residues. The CDR3 here is CASSPGGIDYGYTF. The CDR3 DNA reads as TGTGCCAGCAGCCCAGGGGGCATCGACTATGGCTACACCTTC.

The chain carries TRBV4-1 and TRBJ1-1; D call uncertain. V was shortened by 0 bases and J by 1 base, with 12 bases between the two germline ends. The CDR3 length is 16 residues. Germline lookup yields CDR1 MGHRA and CDR2 YSYEKL. This chain's CDR3 is CASSQERVGGNTEAFF. In DNA form, the CDR3 reads TGCGCCAGCAGCCAAGAAAGGGTCGGCGGGAACACTGAAGCTTTCTTT.

This clonotype has at least ten counts. The chain combines TRBV28 with TRBJ2-7; tentative D call: TRBD1 (6 bases). The CDR3 has 12 residues. Germline V lookup: CDR1 MDHEN, CDR2 SYDVKM. Trimming stripped 3 bases from V and 3 bases from J, with 6 bases between. The CDR3 DNA sequence: TGTGCCAGCAGTTTGACAGGCTACGAGCAGTACTTC. As protein: CASSLTGYEQYF.